These 30 T cell receptor beta chains were sequenced from one sample in a study of identical twins listed by TCRdb under 2016. The library was made by 5' RACE. Sequencing relied on an Illumina HiSeq 2000. TCRdb reprocessing: public reads trimmed at Q25 with fastp, clones called with MiXCR, in-frame beta chains kept. Each CDR3 protein appears once, grouped with its most common genes and DNA. For this sample there are hundreds of thousands of distinct CDR3 sequences; over 9% appear just once. The top ten clones comprise approximately 7.6% of the sample. The data were also submitted as part of a second study, on yellow fever vaccine responses in identical twins.

The sequenced sample consisted of CD8+ T cells sorted from blood. These receptors were obtained from a woman in her late teens or twenties in good health.

This clonotype occurred a few times. This rearrangement joins TRBV28 to TRBJ2-5; D may be TRBD1 (5 bases). Germline V gene lookup returns CDR1 MDHEN and CDR2 SYDVKM. Trimming took 1 base from V and 5 from J, leaving 11 bases between them. The CDR3 consists of 14 residues. The CDR3 here is CASSLSGREETQYF. The CDR3, as DNA: TGTGCCAGCAGTTTATCAGGGCGAGAGGAGACCCAGTACTTC.

At least ten counts were recorded for this clonotype. The chain is built from TRBV12-3 or TRBV12-4 and TRBJ2-1; 7 bases are a match to TRBD2. CDR3 length equals 16 residues. The J segment lost 5 bases and the V segment lost 7 bases, leaving 14 bases of the junction unmatched. The CDR3 nucleotides read TGTGCCAGCAATCCACTTGGGGCTAGCGGACACAATGAGCAGTTCTTC. Residues: CASNPLGASGHNEQFF.

The chain couples TRBV7-8 to TRBJ2-7; TRBD1 aligns across 11 bases. Unmatched junction bases numbered 7, after V lost 5 bases and J lost 4 bases. Germline V gene lookup returns CDR1 SGHVS and CDR2 FQNEAQ. CDR3 size: 15 residues. The CDR3 spells CASSHRTGGVYEQYF. CDR3 sequence (DNA): TGTGCCAGCAGCCACCGGACAGGGGGCGTTTACGAGCAGTACTTC.

The sample holds many counts of this clonotype. The rearrangement links TRBV12-3 or TRBV12-4 to TRBJ2-1; 7 bases agree with TRBD1. The trim removed 6 bases at V and 6 bases at J, leaving 11 bases unmatched. CDR3 length equals 15 residues. The CDR3 DNA follows: TGTGCCAGCAGCTTTTCAGGGGGAACGGGCAATGAGCAGTTCTTC. This codes for CASSFSGGTGNEQFF.

This clonotype has ten or more counts. The chain employs TRBV7-6 and TRBJ2-5, with 10 nucleotides matching TRBD2. The CDR3 contains 14 residues. V gave up 5 bases and J gave up 3 bases; unmatched junction bases: 3. Looked up from germline, CDR1 is SGHVS and CDR2 is FNYEAQ. CDR3 amino acids: CASSLGLAEETQYF. The CDR3 DNA follows: TGTGCCAGCAGCCTAGGACTAGCGGAAGAGACCCAGTACTTC.

This chain links TRBV10-2 with TRBJ2-7, with TRBD2 as a possible D gene (6 bases). V was trimmed by 6 bases and J by 3 bases, leaving 12 bases between them. The germline gives CDR1 WSHSY, CDR2 SAAADI. This CDR3 has 13 residues. CDR3 protein: CASRPGDRYEQYF. DNA for the CDR3: TGCGCCAGCAGACCGGGGGACCGCTACGAGCAGTACTTC.

This clonotype showed up just a few times. V gene TRBV12-3 or TRBV12-4 combines with J gene TRBJ1-2; D gene ambiguous. Trimming cost V 4 bases and J 8 bases, with 14 bases left between them. The CDR3 spans 13 residues. CDR3 nucleotides: TGTGCCAGCAGTTATGGCCTTGCGGACGGCTACACCTTC. This codes for CASSYGLADGYTF.

This clonotype was seen many times. The chain has TRBV15 and TRBJ2-3; D not resolved. This CDR3 is built from 15 residues. The germline gives CDR1 LNHNV, CDR2 YYDKDF (reference sequence). Trimming shortened V by 1 base and J by 0 bases, and 8 bases separated the two germline ends. CDR3 sequence reads: CATSRGGASTDTQYF. As DNA, the CDR3 is TGTGCCACCAGCAGAGGAGGAGCTAGCACAGATACGCAGTATTTT.

As for this clonotype: At one end, the junction sequence differs from germline, possibly due to a read error. The rearrangement joins TRBV20-1 to TRBJ2-2; TRBD1 agrees at 7 bases. Germline-derived CDR1 and CDR2 are DFQATT and SNEGSKA (reference sequence). The CDR3 is 16 amino acids. The CDR3 bases are TGCAGTGCTAGAGATTTAGGGACAGCGAACACCGGGGAGCTGTCTTTT. Its protein is CSARDLGTANTGELSF.

The rearrangement links TRBV2 to TRBJ2-3; D gene ambiguous. The V gene's germline CDR1 is SNHLY and CDR2 FYNNEI. The V end was cut by 2 bases, the J end by 4 bases, with 10 bases between. This CDR3 comprises 14 residues. The CDR3 sequence is CASSESPFPDTQYF. DNA for the CDR3: TGTGCCAGCAGTGAAAGTCCTTTCCCAGATACGCAGTATTTT.

This chain connects TRBV4-1 to TRBJ2-1; TRBD1 aligns across 7 bases. V lost 4 bases to trimming and J lost 5 bases; unmatched junction nucleotides: 14. Germline loops: CDR1 MGHRA, CDR2 YSYEKL. The CDR3 length is 17 residues. The CDR3 region has the DNA TGCGCCAGCAGCCCAAAGCCCACAGGGGCCTACGACAATGAGCAGTTCTTC. It is translated as CASSPKPTGAYDNEQFF.

The chain employs TRBV5-1 and TRBJ2-7; 7 bases line up with TRBD2. Germline trimming cut 6 bases from V and 1 base from J; bases unmatched to any gene: 7. Germline V CDR1 and CDR2: SGHRS, YFSETQ. This CDR3 has 14 amino acids. The CDR3, as DNA: TGCGCCAGCACCTCGGGACTAAATTCCTACGAGCAGTACTTC. It codes for CASTSGLNSYEQYF. The full variable domain, rest sourced from reference TRBV5-1 and TRBJ2-7, is KAGVTQTPRYLIKTRGQQVTLSCSPISGHRSVSWYQQTPGQGLQFLFEYFSETQRNKGNFPGRFSGRQFSNSRSEMNVSTLELGDSALYLCASTSGLNSYEQYFGPGTRLTVT.

This chain joins TRBV28 and TRBJ2-1, with 7 bases matching TRBD1. Trimming removed 6 bases from V and 2 bases from J; junction bases left unmatched: 10. CDR3 length equals 16 residues. The germline CDR1 and CDR2 sequences are MDHEN and SYDVKM. CDR3 residues: CASRHLWDSAYNEQFF. CDR3 DNA sequence: TGTGCCAGCAGGCATTTGTGGGACAGCGCCTACAATGAGCAGTTCTTC.

In its sample, this clonotype was seen once. V and J are TRBV27 and TRBJ2-5, with 10 bases identical to TRBD1. The CDR3 contains 16 residues. Germline V gene sequence: CDR1 MNHEY, CDR2 SMNVEV (reference sequence). Trimming cost V 6 bases and J 3 bases; bases outside gene matches: 10. The CDR3, as DNA: TGTGCCAGCAGCCTCATGGGACAGGGGAGAAAAGAGACCCAGTACTTC. It encodes CASSLMGQGRKETQYF.

This clonotype appeared a few times. This chain uses TRBV12-3 or TRBV12-4 with TRBJ2-3, with no clear D. The ends were cut back, 2 bases at V and 2 bases at J, with 14 bases in the middle. The CDR3 contains 16 residues. CDR3 region: CASSLISQPSTDTQYF. CDR3 DNA: TGTGCCAGCAGTTTAATTAGTCAGCCCTCCACAGATACGCAGTATTTT.

V gene TRBV2 combines with J gene TRBJ2-7; D could derive from TRBD1 or TRBD2 (5 bases each). The CDR3 length is 14 residues. V shed 5 bases and J shed 2 bases, with 13 bases lying between them. Germline CDR1 reads SNHLY; CDR2 reads FYNNEI. The CDR3 bases are TGTGCCAGCAGTACCCCTGAGGGGCCCTACGAGCAGTACGTC. This codes for CASSTPEGPYEQYV.

The genes are TRBV6-5 and TRBJ2-1; D is unresolved. The ends were cut back, 3 bases at V and 5 bases at J, with 14 bases in the middle. Germline V gene lookup returns CDR1 MNHEY and CDR2 SVGAGI. This CDR3 region has 15 residues. The CDR3 nucleotides read TGTGCCAGCAGTTATTTAACCCCCATCGACAATGAGCAGTTCTTC. It is translated as CASSYLTPIDNEQFF.

This CDR3 reads CASSAANNEQFF. Written as DNA, the CDR3 is TGTGCCAGCAGTGCAGCAAACAATGAGCAGTTCTTC. V is TRBV2 and J is TRBJ2-1; D is ambiguous. The CDR3 covers 12 residues. CDR1 SNHLY and CDR2 FYNNEI come from the germline V gene. The germline V and J ends were trimmed by 4 bases and 5 bases, with 6 bases remaining between them.

V and J are TRBV6-1 and TRBJ2-1; 10 nucleotides align to TRBD1. The junction had 9 bases not matched to a gene; V was cut back by 7 bases and J by 0 bases. The CDR3 has 17 amino acids. Per germline, CDR1 MNHNS and CDR2 SASEGT. CDR3 sequence: CASTPGQGIVSYNEQFF. CDR3 nucleotide sequence: TGTGCCAGCACCCCGGGACAGGGGATTGTCTCCTACAATGAGCAGTTCTTC.

The gene calls are TRBV7-8 and TRBJ2-1; 11 nucleotides agree with TRBD2. The CDR3 covers 17 residues. V shed 4 bases, J shed 0 bases, and the junction held 5 bases outside the gene matches. From germline, CDR1 is SGHVS and CDR2 FQNEAQ. The DNA for the CDR3 is TGTGCCAGCAGCTACAGACTAGCGGGGCACTCCTACAATGAGCAGTTCTTC. Its translation: CASSYRLAGHSYNEQFF. Together with reference TRBV7-8 and TRBJ2-1, the CDR3 gives the full variable domain: GAGVSQSPRYKVAKRGQDVALRCDPISGHVSLFWYQQALGQGPEFLTYFQNEAQLDKSGLPSDRFFAERPEGSVSTLKIQRTQQEDSAVYLCASSYRLAGHSYNEQFFGPGTRLTVL.

This clonotype occurred a few times. This chain connects TRBV29-1 to TRBJ2-3, with D perhaps matching TRBD2 (6 bases). The V gene lost 8 bases and the J gene lost 2 bases, with 26 bases spanning the gap. Germline values: CDR1 SQVTM, CDR2 ANQGSEA. This CDR3 spans 17 amino acids. The CDR3 DNA is TGCAGCTCAACAAACGCCCGGACTACTGACCTCACAGATACGCAGTATTTT. Translated: CSSTNARTTDLTDTQYF.

V gene TRBV7-8 combines with J gene TRBJ2-3; no firm D call. The CDR3 length is 14 residues. V lost 7 bases and J 2 bases, leaving 13 bases between the germline ends. From germline, CDR1 is SGHVS and CDR2 FQNEAQ. CDR3 sequence (DNA): TGTGCCAGCAACTTGAGAAGGGACACAGATACGCAGTATTTT. Its translation is CASNLRRDTDTQYF. The variable domain in full, completed from reference TRBV7-8 and TRBJ2-3, reads GAGVSQSPRYKVAKRGQDVALRCDPISGHVSLFWYQQALGQGPEFLTYFQNEAQLDKSGLPSDRFFAERPEGSVSTLKIQRTQQEDSAVYLCASNLRRDTDTQYFGPGTRLTVL.

The genes are TRBV7-9 and TRBJ2-1, with D uncertain. The CDR3 is made up of 15 amino acids. Trimming shortened V by 5 bases and J by 4 bases, and 15 bases separated the two germline ends. Germline values: CDR1 SEHNR, CDR2 FQNEAQ (reference sequence). CDR3 nucleotide sequence: TGTGCCAGCAGCATCAGTCTGGACGGATACAATGAGCAGTTCTTC. Its protein is CASSISLDGYNEQFF.

This clonotype was counted only a few times. V usage is TRBV7-9 and J usage is TRBJ2-1; 10 bases are shared with TRBD2. Germline CDR1 reads SEHNR; CDR2 reads FQNEAQ (reference sequence). Unmatched junction bases numbered 8, after V lost 11 bases and J lost 7 bases. This CDR3 is 13 amino acids long. This chain's CDR3 is CAERAGGGNEQFF. The CDR3 DNA sequence: TGTGCCGAAAGAGCGGGAGGGGGTAATGAGCAGTTCTTC.

The chain combines TRBV6-4 with TRBJ2-1; 16 bases are a match to TRBD2. The germline CDR1 and CDR2 sequences are MRHNA and SNTAGT. The CDR3 is made up of 19 amino acids. The V gene end was trimmed by 0 bases and the J gene end by 2 bases; junction bases not matched to a gene: 4. The DNA of the CDR3 is TGTGCCAGCAGTGACTCTGGGACTAGCGGGAGGGGACCCTACAATGAGCAGTTCTTC. Translated: CASSDSGTSGRGPYNEQFF.

The chain carries TRBV2 and TRBJ2-3, with TRBD2 as a possible D gene (5 bases). V was clipped by 3 bases and J by 5 bases, with 12 bases between them. From germline, CDR1 is SNHLY and CDR2 FYNNEI. This CDR3 contains 14 residues. The CDR3 bases are TGTGCCAGCAGTGACGCGGGCTCGGGAGATACGCAGTATTTT. Its protein product is CASSDAGSGDTQYF. The full variable domain, its missing parts supplied by reference TRBV2 and TRBJ2-3, is EPEVTQTPSHQVTQMGQEVILRCVPISNHLYFYWYRQILGQKVEFLVSFYNNEISEKSEIFDDQFSVERPDGSNFTLKIRSTKLEDSAMYFCASSDAGSGDTQYFGPGTRLTVL.

The gene calls are TRBV2 and TRBJ2-3; TRBD2 is a possible D gene (5 bases). Trimming cost V 3 bases and J 4 bases, with 8 bases left between them. Germline V lookup: CDR1 SNHLY, CDR2 FYNNEI. The CDR3 contains 13 residues. The CDR3 DNA follows: TGTGCCAGCAGTGATAGCGTCGCAGATACGCAGTATTTT. This codes for CASSDSVADTQYF.

At least ten counts were recorded for this clonotype. The gene calls are TRBV29-1 and TRBJ1-2, with 7 bases that match TRBD1. Germline lookup yields CDR1 SQVTM and CDR2 ANQGSEA. V gave up 2 bases and J gave up 4 bases; unmatched junction bases: 13. The CDR3 length is 16 residues. The CDR3 DNA sequence: TGCAGCGTTGAAAATCGGGTTGAGCAGGGGGGCTATGGCTACACCTTC. This translates into CSVENRVEQGGYGYTF.

V usage is TRBV12-3 or TRBV12-4 and J usage is TRBJ2-7; 9 nucleotides line up with TRBD1. V shed 6 bases, J shed 3 bases, and the junction held 12 bases outside the gene matches. This CDR3 is built from 16 residues. The CDR3 DNA is TGTGCCAGCAGCCACACCGGGACAGGGTTTAACTACGAGCAGTACTTC. Its translation: CASSHTGTGFNYEQYF.

The gene calls are TRBV3-1 and TRBJ2-1; 9 bases line up with TRBD2. This CDR3 is 16 amino acids long. V dropped 0 bases and J dropped 8; count of bases not matched to a gene: 8. Germline lookup yields CDR1 LGHDT and CDR2 YNNKEL (reference sequence). The CDR3 loop reads CASSQDPPGGGDEQFF. For the CDR3, the DNA is TGTGCCAGCAGCCAAGATCCCCCAGGCGGGGGGGATGAGCAGTTCTTC.